Shown below are 21 T cell receptor beta chains from a single sample sequenced in a study of T cell responses to AZD1222 COVID-19 vaccine. Libraries were prepared by immunoSEQ multiplex PCR; TCRdb keeps only in-frame clonotypes and omits some of them. Of tens of thousands of clones listed, about three quarters are singletons. Sequencing used peripheral blood, obtained 28 days after the second AZD1222 dose. The receptors come from an adult who received the AZD1222 COVID-19 vaccine.

The chain employs TRBV28 and TRBJ2-7, with no clear D. This CDR3 is 13 amino acids long. The V end lost 4 bases, the J end lost 5 bases, and 12 bases lay between the germline ends. Germline-derived CDR1 and CDR2 are MDHEN and SYDVKM. The CDR3 DNA follows: TGTGCCAGCAGTTCCCTGCCCCGTCACGAGCAGTACTTC. It yields the protein CASSSLPRHEQYF.

The genes are TRBV18 and TRBJ2-6, with D unclear. V was trimmed by 0 bases and J by 2 bases, leaving 8 bases between them. Germline lookup yields CDR1 KGHSH and CDR2 LQKENI. The CDR3 length is 16 residues. The CDR3 protein is CASSPPVLAGANVLTF. CDR3 nucleotides: TGTGCCAGCTCACCACCCGTCCTAGCTGGGGCCAACGTCCTGACTTTC.

The chain carries TRBV7-3 and TRBJ2-1; 8 bases line up with TRBD2. CDR1 SGHTA and CDR2 FQGTGA come from the germline V gene. The CDR3 loop spans 13 amino acids. The V gene end was trimmed by 5 bases and the J gene end by 9 bases; junction bases not matched to a gene: 6. CDR3 DNA: TGTGCCAGCAGCCCCAGGACTAGCCGTGAGCAGTTCTTC. It codes for CASSPRTSREQFF.

This chain connects TRBV19 to TRBJ2-2, with D possibly being TRBD2 (5 bases). With 4 bases removed from V and 3 bases from J, the gap between germline ends came to 15 bases. Per the germline V gene, CDR1 is LNHDA and CDR2 is SQIVND (reference sequence). This CDR3 comprises 16 residues. The CDR3 region is CASSNPDAGDTGELFF. Written as DNA, the CDR3 is TGTGCCAGTAGTAATCCGGACGCCGGGGACACCGGGGAGCTGTTTTTT.

This CDR3 reads CASSLLSPADHEKLFF. CDR3 coding DNA: TGTGCCAGCAGTTTATTGTCCCCCGCGGACCATGAAAAACTGTTTTTT. The chain joins TRBV28 to TRBJ1-4, with unresolved D. This CDR3 is built from 16 residues. Trimming removed 1 base from V and 6 bases from J, with 15 bases in between. Germline V gene sequence: CDR1 MDHEN, CDR2 SYDVKM.

The genes are TRBV11-2 and TRBJ2-1; D may match TRBD1 or TRBD2 (5 bases each). Germline CDR1 SGHAT, CDR2 FQNNGV. V was shortened by 5 bases and J by 0 bases, with 5 bases between the two germline ends. The CDR3 is made up of 13 amino acids. The CDR3 DNA is TGTGCCAGCAGCGGGGGCTCCTACAATGAGCAGTTCTTC. Its protein product is CASSGGSYNEQFF.

The rearrangement uses TRBV27 and TRBJ1-4; D is ambiguous. The V gene lost 5 bases and the J gene lost 4 bases, with 14 bases spanning the gap. From germline, CDR1 is MNHEY and CDR2 SMNVEV (reference sequence). The CDR3 is made up of 15 amino acids. The CDR3 loop is CASSPKDVGNEKLFF. The CDR3 nucleotides read TGTGCCAGCAGTCCCAAGGATGTGGGTAATGAAAAACTGTTTTTT. Variable domain in full (rest from reference TRBV27 and TRBJ1-4): EAQVTQNPRYLITVTGKKLTVTCSQNMNHEYMSWYRQDPGLGLRQIYYSMNVEVTDKGDVPEGYKVSRKEKRNFPLILESPSPNQTSLYFCASSPKDVGNEKLFFGSGTQLSVL.

The chain couples TRBV28 to TRBJ1-6; 7 positions match TRBD1. The CDR3 has 15 amino acids. From germline, CDR1 is MDHEN and CDR2 SYDVKM. The junction had 9 bases not matched to a gene; V was cut back by 6 bases and J by 7 bases. The CDR3 is CASSSGGGPNSPLHF. CDR3 bases: TGTGCCAGCAGCTCAGGGGGGGGGCCAAATTCACCCCTCCACTTT.

The CDR3 region is CASSYAGTDEAFF. CDR3 DNA sequence: TGTGCCAGCAGTTACGCCGGGACAGATGAAGCTTTCTTT. The V call is TRBV6-2 or TRBV6-3, the J call TRBJ1-1, with 7 bases fitting TRBD1. Germline lookup yields CDR1 MNHEY and CDR2 SVGEGT. V lost 2 bases and J lost 7; bases outside the gene matches: 4. The CDR3 spans 13 residues.

Only a few counts were recorded for this clone. The chain couples TRBV18 to TRBJ1-6; D remains ambiguous. Germline V lookup: CDR1 KGHSH, CDR2 LQKENI. This CDR3 region has 14 residues. With 1 base removed from V and 5 bases from J, the gap between germline ends came to 6 bases. CDR3 amino acids: CASSPLWDNSPLHF. The CDR3 bases are TGTGCCAGCTCACCACTCTGGGATAATTCACCCCTCCACTTT.

CDR3 sequence reads: CASSVNSADNEQFF. CDR3 DNA: TGTGCCAGTAGTGTTAACAGCGCGGACAATGAGCAGTTCTTC. This sequence joins TRBV19 and TRBJ2-1; D is unresolved. The length of the CDR3 is 14 residues. Germline assignment: CDR1 LNHDA and CDR2 SQIVND (reference sequence). V lost 5 bases and J 5 bases, leaving 13 bases between the germline ends.

This clone was seen a single time. The V and J genes are TRBV19 and TRBJ2-7, with D perhaps assigned TRBD1 or TRBD2 (6 bases each). V lost 8 bases, J lost 5 bases, and 19 bases lay in between. This CDR3 is built from 14 residues. The germline CDR1 and CDR2 sequences are LNHDA and SQIVND (reference sequence). In DNA form, the CDR3 reads TGTGCCAGTGGAGGGGGATTGAGCCTACACGAGCAGTACTTC. Its translation is CASGGGLSLHEQYF. The full variable domain, with the rest looked up from reference TRBV19 and TRBJ2-7, is DGGITQSPKYLFRKEGQNVTLSCEQNLNHDAMYWYRQDPGQGLRLIYYSQIVNDFQKGDIAEGYSVSREKKESFPLTVTSAQKNPTAFYLCASGGGLSLHEQYFGPGTRLTVT.

The chain is built from TRBV6-5 and TRBJ1-4; maybe TRBD1 (6 bases). Per the germline V gene, CDR1 is MNHEY and CDR2 is SVGAGI. The CDR3 has 14 amino acids. Between the trimmed V and J ends, which lost 2 bases and 7 bases, there was a span of 11 bases. The DNA of the CDR3 is TGTGCCAGCAGTTACACAGGGTACGGTGAAAAACTGTTTTTT. As protein: CASSYTGYGEKLFF.

V gene TRBV5-1 combines with J gene TRBJ2-2, with TRBD1 matching 9 bases. This CDR3 contains 15 residues. Germline V CDR1 and CDR2: SGHRS, YFSETQ. V lost 7 bases and J lost 5; bases outside the gene matches: 9. CDR3: CASETGTGRTGELFF. For the CDR3, the DNA is TGCGCCAGCGAGACCGGGACAGGGAGAACCGGGGAGCTGTTTTTT.

V gene TRBV11-2 combines with J gene TRBJ1-3; D is uncertain. Trimming pared 8 bases from V and 2 bases from J, leaving 13 bases between. The CDR3 sequence is 14 residues long. Germline CDR1 and CDR2: SGHAT and FQNNGV. CDR3 protein: CASAPGATGNTIYF. The CDR3 DNA sequence: TGTGCCAGCGCGCCCGGCGCCACTGGAAACACCATATATTTT.

This chain joins TRBV12-3 or TRBV12-4 and TRBJ1-5; D is unclear. The CDR3 length is 13 residues. Trimming left V 3 bases short and J 3 bases short, with 6 bases between. This CDR3 reads CASSFGHNQPQHF. CDR3 in DNA: TGTGCCAGCAGTTTTGGTCACAATCAGCCCCAGCATTTT.

This chain connects TRBV19 to TRBJ2-2, with 11 bases aligning to TRBD1. The V segment lost 5 bases and the J segment 6 bases; nucleotides outside the gene matches: 5. CDR1 and CDR2 (germline): LNHDA, SQIVND (reference sequence). CDR3 length: 15 residues. For the CDR3, the DNA is TGTGCCAGTAGTCCCCCGGACAGGGGGCCCGGGGAGCTGTTTTTT. Protein product: CASSPPDRGPGELFF. The full variable domain, rest sourced from reference TRBV19 and TRBJ2-2, is DGGITQSPKYLFRKEGQNVTLSCEQNLNHDAMYWYRQDPGQGLRLIYYSQIVNDFQKGDIAEGYSVSREKKESFPLTVTSAQKNPTAFYLCASSPPDRGPGELFFGEGSRLTVL.

The J gene is TRBJ1-2, the V gene TRBV11-2; D uncertain. CDR1 is SGHAT and CDR2 is FQNNGV in the germline V gene. This CDR3 region has 16 residues. V was pared by 0 bases and J by 4 bases, with 15 bases between. CDR3 residues: CASSLDLTGSIYGYTF. CDR3 nucleotide sequence: TGTGCCAGCAGCTTAGATCTAACTGGGTCTATCTATGGCTACACCTTC.

This chain joins TRBV6-5 and TRBJ1-4; no clear D. The CDR3 is 14 amino acids. CDR1 MNHEY and CDR2 SVGAGI come from the germline V gene. Trimming took off 2 bases at V and 2 bases at J, with 6 bases between the two ends. CDR3 nucleotide sequence: TGTGCCAGCAGTTACGGTGGGACTAATGAAAAACTGTTTTTT. This encodes CASSYGGTNEKLFF.

This CDR3 reads CASSQLGLVADEQYF. The CDR3 nucleotides are TGCGCCAGCAGCCAATTGGGACTAGTTGCGGACGAGCAGTACTTC. This chain links TRBV4-1 with TRBJ2-7; 8 nucleotides align to TRBD2. The CDR3 consists of 15 residues. The V segment lost 2 bases and the J segment 5 bases; nucleotides outside the gene matches: 8. Germline-derived CDR1 and CDR2 are MGHRA and YSYEKL.

A few counts support this clone. This chain uses TRBV7-2 with TRBJ2-7; TRBD2 might be the D (5 bases). CDR3 length: 16 amino acids. Germline-derived CDR1 and CDR2 are SGHTA and FQGNSA. Trimming took 5 bases from V and 0 from J, leaving 17 bases between them. The CDR3 sequence is CASSISEGLSSYEQYF. CDR3 nucleotides: TGTGCCAGCAGCATCTCCGAGGGCCTGAGCTCCTACGAGCAGTACTTC.